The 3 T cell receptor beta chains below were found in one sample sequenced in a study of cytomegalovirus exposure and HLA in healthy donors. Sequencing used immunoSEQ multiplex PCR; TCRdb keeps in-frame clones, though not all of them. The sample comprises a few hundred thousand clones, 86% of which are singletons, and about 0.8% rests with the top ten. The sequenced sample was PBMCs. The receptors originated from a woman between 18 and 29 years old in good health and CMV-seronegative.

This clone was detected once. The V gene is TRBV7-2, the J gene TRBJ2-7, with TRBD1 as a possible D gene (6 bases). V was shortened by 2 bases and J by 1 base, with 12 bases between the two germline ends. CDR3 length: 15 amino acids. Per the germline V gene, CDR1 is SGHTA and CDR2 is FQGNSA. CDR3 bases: TGTGCCAGCAGCTTATTTCCAGGGGCGTCCTACGAGCAGTACTTC. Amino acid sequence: CASSLFPGASYEQYF.

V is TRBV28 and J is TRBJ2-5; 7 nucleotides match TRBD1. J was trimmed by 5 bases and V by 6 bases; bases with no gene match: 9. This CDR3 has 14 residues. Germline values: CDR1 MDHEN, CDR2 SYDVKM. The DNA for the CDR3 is TGTGCCAGCAGCGACAGGGTTCCCTTCGAGACCCAGTACTTC. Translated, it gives CASSDRVPFETQYF.

CDR3 amino acids: CASSLPGTGYIEQYF. In DNA, the CDR3 is TGTGCCAGCAGCTTACCTGGCACAGGGTACATCGAGCAGTACTTC. The genes are TRBV7-9 and TRBJ2-7, with D maybe TRBD1 (6 bases). Germline V gives CDR1 SEHNR, CDR2 FQNEAQ (reference sequence). The CDR3 is 15 residues long. V was clipped by 2 bases and J by 6 bases, with 17 bases between them.